The rows below give T cell receptor beta chains drawn from one sample of a study of cytomegalovirus exposure and HLA in healthy donors. Only in-frame clones appear in the TCRdb table, and some are missing; sequencing was by immunoSEQ multiplex PCR. The repertoire holds 300,000 or so clones, with 80% to 90% as singletons. Sequencing was done on a sample of PBMCs. All receptors derive from a woman in her thirties or forties in good health and CMV-seropositive. The CDR3 runs from the conserved cysteine through the conserved F or W. Fields, in order: J gene, V gene, CDR3 protein.

J: TRBJ2-3
V: TRBV18
CDR3: CASSGLLSTDTQYF

J: TRBJ2-1
V: TRBV28
CDR3: CASSRTSGSQANEQFF

J: TRBJ2-5
V: TRBV6-1
CDR3: CAGSLSSGQETQYF

J: -
V: TRBV27
CDR3: CASSRREAYEQYF

J: TRBJ2-7
V: TRBV28
CDR3: CASSPPARDYLYEQYF

J: TRBJ1-2
V: TRBV29-1
CDR3: CSVSSGDLYGYTF

J: TRBJ2-3
V: TRBV4-3
CDR3: CASSPSGPMRTDTQYF

J: TRBJ1-3
V: TRBV6-1
CDR3: CASSEMSSGNTIYF

J: TRBJ1-4
V: TRBV7-9
CDR3: CSSSLPRQDANEKLFF

J: TRBJ2-7
V: TRBV15
CDR3: CATSRDYGEQYF

J: TRBJ1-4
V: TRBV4-2
CDR3: CASSQVPPTAPNEKLFF

J: TRBJ1-1
V: TRBV7-9
CDR3: CASSHQAMNTEAFF

J: TRBJ2-1
V: TRBV30
CDR3: CALDSGARYNEQFF

J: TRBJ2-1
V: TRBV5-1
CDR3: CASTIAGGSYNEQFF

J: TRBJ2-5
V: TRBV4-2
CDR3: CASGQETQYF

J: TRBJ2-1
V: TRBV7-9
CDR3: CASSLAAEVYNEQFF

J: TRBJ2-1
V: TRBV28
CDR3: CASLGGLGQFF

J: TRBJ1-1
V: TRBV9
CDR3: CASSATGSVNTEAFF

J: TRBJ2-2
V: TRBV10-3
CDR3: CAISEVERTGELFF

J: TRBJ2-1
V: TRBV6-5
CDR3: CASSYEAGGYNEQFF

J: TRBJ2-7
V: TRBV11-3
CDR3: CASSPNLDRTPYEQYF

J: TRBJ2-7
V: TRBV6-6
CDR3: CASSYSAVEQYF

J: TRBJ2-7
V: TRBV5-1
CDR3: CASSRGAGEPPYEQYF

J: TRBJ1-1
V: TRBV30
CDR3: CAWSAIARWTEAFF

J: TRBJ2-7
V: TRBV29-1
CDR3: CSVEGGGLAAYEQYF

J: TRBJ1-1
V: TRBV7-9
CDR3: CASSILRDTEAFF

J: TRBJ1-2
V: TRBV2
CDR3: CASRAVQNYGYTF

J: TRBJ2-5
V: TRBV29-1
CDR3: CSVVTGTQGETQYF

J: TRBJ2-7
V: TRBV4-3
CDR3: CASSQDKAGQDISYEQYF

J: TRBJ1-4
V: TRBV29-1
CDR3: CSVEIQGDEKLFF

J: TRBJ1-6
V: TRBV28
CDR3: CASSLPRQGSYNSPLHF

J: TRBJ2-1
V: TRBV7-3
CDR3: CASSLSPSGRNNEQFF

J: TRBJ2-7
V: TRBV25-1
CDR3: CASSDRTSGIYEQYF

J: TRBJ2-2
V: TRBV2
CDR3: CASSENRGSTYTGELFF

J: TRBJ1-1
V: TRBV7-2
CDR3: CASSLWGGGTEAFF

J: TRBJ2-1
V: TRBV7-9
CDR3: CASSLTSGIANEQFF

J: TRBJ2-7
V: TRBV13
CDR3: CASSPGGSHEQYF

J: TRBJ1-3
V: TRBV7-9
CDR3: CASSFDPGQGYSGNTIYF

J: TRBJ1-1
V: TRBV5-3
CDR3: CARSLPVEAFF

J: TRBJ1-6
V: TRBV14
CDR3: CASSPGQYNSPLHF

J: TRBJ1-3
V: TRBV6-5
CDR3: CATFGEFGNTIYF

J: TRBJ2-1
V: TRBV5-6
CDR3: CASSFWRELYNEQFF

J: TRBJ2-1
V: TRBV29-1
CDR3: CSVERFASGSTNEQFF